This TCR beta chain was found in a study of pediatric ulcerative colitis (dated by TCRdb to between 2019 and 2020). Looking at the study overall: Of the ulcerative colitis patients, about 7 had pancolitis and two had left-sided colitis, and histology in every patient was consistent with ulcerative colitis. From 8 or 9 newly diagnosed, treatment-naive pediatric ulcerative colitis patients and a handful of non-IBD control children, paired blood and rectal samples were collected. The Pediatric Ulcerative Colitis Activity Index classified a couple of patients as having mild disease, four as having moderate disease and three as having acute severe colitis.

Including cysteine and phenylalanine, the CDR3 has 15 amino acids. The entry retains the CDR3 DNA only, 45 bases that are in frame from base 1. CDR1 LNHNV and CDR2 YYDKDF were looked up in the germline V gene (reference sequence). At the junction V is shortened by 5 bases and J by 9 bases; bases outside the gene matches: 6. Before the diagnostic colonoscopy, none of the ulcerative colitis patients had been given any immunosuppressive medication. Blood was sampled at the time of the colonoscopy. The Wizard kit (Promega) was used to extract genomic DNA from the blood and intestinal samples. Through the immunoSEQ TRB Survey service, multiplex V and J primers were used to amplify rearranged CDR3 beta regions from genomic DNA. To keep sequencing depth equal across samples, survey-level depth of up to 500,000 reads per sample was applied. The libraries were purified, combined into pools and sequenced with Illumina technology. Per the original workflow: Productive clonality, sample overlap, pairwise scatters, CDR3 beta length, V/D/J gene usage and productiveness were assessed with immunoSEQ online tools. Calculated diversity was defined as the number of unique rearrangements divided by total templates, multiplied by 100, and Shannon and Simpson indices were computed as well. Principal component analysis used the R prcomp function and ggbiplot package on Z-score normalized data. Morisita's index was used to quantify the clonal overlap between blood and rectum within each subject. The clones in this table, taken by TCRdb from immuneACCESS, are in-frame only. Not every clone is retained; where verified, under half of the shortfall comes from an unresolved V gene, and the cause of the rest is unknown. V, J and clone size are those of that table, while D and trimming were read from the DNA. This sample is represented by fewer than 45,000 clones; less than 85% of them were singletons. Roughly 23% of the sample lies in the top ten.

This clone was seen once. Its specific antigen is unknown. Base qualities were left out, and no much larger clone turns up one base away. The research as a whole found: Controls, mild-moderate and acute severe colitis patients were separated by rectal repertoire features, and reduced rectal diversity due to clonal expansions was observed in acute severe colitis. Two rectal CDR3 clonotypes were detected in all ulcerative colitis patients and were not detected in any of the controls. With only four individuals, the healthy control group was small. A couple of patients' blood samples yielded substantially fewer templates for technical reasons and were excluded from blood-rectal overlap analysis. Repertoires were derived from total lymphocyte DNA, so rare subsets such as regulatory T cells may have patterns not reflected. Compared with controls, ulcerative colitis patients showed significantly higher autologous blood-rectal clonal overlap, a finding that suggests increased T cell trafficking to inflamed tissue.

This sequence originates from a girl aged 10-17 years with moderate ulcerative colitis. Sequencing was performed on blood. The chain couples TRBV15 to TRBJ1-6; TRBD1 lines up with 11 middle nucleotides. This receptor has the CDR3 CATSDGQGASSPLHF. The nucleotides are TGTGCCACCAGCGACGGACAGGGGGCGTCTTCACCCCTCCACTTT.